The source of this T cell receptor (beta chain) is a study of shared clonotypes between healthy human individuals. Study-wide results and limits: A generally larger estimated richness was seen in naive subsets than in memory subsets.

Per the germline V gene, CDR1 is SQVTM and CDR2 is ANQGSEA. The CDR3 spans 14 residues. Trimming removed 3 bases from V and 9 bases from J; junction bases left unmatched: 3. Every donor was a Caucasian adult from Nashville, Tennessee. Negatively enriched CD4+ T cells were divided by CD45RA into naive and memory. Concerning this clone itself: Antigen specificity is unknown. Different DNA sequences within this sample yield the same CDR3.

For sorted subsets, about 200 ng DNA per replicate equaled about 27,000 T cell genomes. Produced via immunoSEQ multiplex PCR; TCRdb's table is partial and in-frame only. The sample records about 2,500,000 clones, roughly nine tenths being singletons. The V call is TRBV29-1, the J call TRBJ2-1; TRBD2 matches at 15 bases. This clonotype was sampled from a man between 18 and 29 years old in good health. The sample comprised naive CD4+ T cells sorted from blood. The subset: CD45RA+ positively selected. In DNA, the CDR3 is TGCAGCGTTGAGCGGACTAGCGGGGGGGGTGAGCAGTTCTTC. Encoded protein: CSVERTSGGGEQFF.